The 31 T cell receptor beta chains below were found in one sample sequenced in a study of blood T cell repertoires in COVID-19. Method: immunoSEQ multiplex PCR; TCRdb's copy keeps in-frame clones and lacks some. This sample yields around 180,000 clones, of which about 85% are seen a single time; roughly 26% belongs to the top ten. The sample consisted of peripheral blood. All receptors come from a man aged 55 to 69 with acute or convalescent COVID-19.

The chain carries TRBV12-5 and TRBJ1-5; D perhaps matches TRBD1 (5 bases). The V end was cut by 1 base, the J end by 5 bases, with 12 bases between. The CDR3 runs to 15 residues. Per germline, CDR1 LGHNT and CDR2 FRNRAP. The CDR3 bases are TGTGCTAGTGGTTTGGAAGGGGCTGCGCATCAGCCCCAGCATTTT. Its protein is CASGLEGAAHQPQHF.

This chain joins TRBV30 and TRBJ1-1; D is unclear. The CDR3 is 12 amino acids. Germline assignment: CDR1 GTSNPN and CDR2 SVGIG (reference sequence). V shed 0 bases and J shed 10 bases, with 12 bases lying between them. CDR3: CAWSVRSGRAFF. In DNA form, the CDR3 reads TGTGCCTGGAGTGTACGCTCGGGGAGAGCTTTCTTT.

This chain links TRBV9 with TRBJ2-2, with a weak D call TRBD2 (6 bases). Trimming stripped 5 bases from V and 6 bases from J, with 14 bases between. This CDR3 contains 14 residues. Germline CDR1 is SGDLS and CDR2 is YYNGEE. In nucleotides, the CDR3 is TGTGCCAGCAGTGTACCTCGGGACTCCGGGGAGCTGTTTTTT. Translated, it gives CASSVPRDSGELFF. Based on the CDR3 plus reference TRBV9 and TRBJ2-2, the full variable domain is DSGVTQTPKHLITATGQRVTLRCSPRSGDLSVYWYQQSLDQGLQFLIQYYNGEERAKGNILERFSAQQFPDLHSELNLSSLELGDSALYFCASSVPRDSGELFFGEGSRLTVL.

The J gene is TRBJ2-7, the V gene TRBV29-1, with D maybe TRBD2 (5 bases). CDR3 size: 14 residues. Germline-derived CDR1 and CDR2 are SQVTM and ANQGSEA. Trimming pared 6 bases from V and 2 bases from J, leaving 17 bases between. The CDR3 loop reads CSVPFSVVPYEQYF. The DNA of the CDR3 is TGCAGCGTGCCTTTTAGCGTCGTTCCCTACGAGCAGTACTTC.

Here the CDR3 reads CASSGYGQGARTEAFF. CDR3 DNA: TGTGCCAGCAGCGGATATGGACAGGGGGCGCGCACTGAAGCTTTCTTT. The chain joins TRBV7-9 to TRBJ1-1; 11 bases map to TRBD1. This CDR3 is 16 amino acids long. The germline V gene has CDR1 SEHNR and CDR2 FQNEAQ (reference sequence). V trimming: 5 bases; J trimming: 4 bases; junction bases outside the gene matches: 9.

This CDR3 reads CASSDPGLTDTQYF. The CDR3 DNA is TGTGCCAGCAGTGATCCGGGGTTGACAGATACGCAGTATTTT. The V call is TRBV25-1, the J call TRBJ2-3; D possibly corresponds to TRBD2 (5 bases). Trimming cost V 3 bases and J 3 bases, with 10 bases left between them. The CDR3 consists of 14 residues. Germline CDR1 and CDR2: MGHDK and SYGVNS.

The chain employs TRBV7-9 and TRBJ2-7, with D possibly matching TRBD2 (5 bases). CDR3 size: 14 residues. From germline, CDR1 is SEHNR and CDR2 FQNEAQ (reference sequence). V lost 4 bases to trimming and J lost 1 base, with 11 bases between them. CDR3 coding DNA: TGTGCCAGCAGCTCCTCCGAGGGATCCTACGAGCAGTACTTC. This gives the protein CASSSSEGSYEQYF.

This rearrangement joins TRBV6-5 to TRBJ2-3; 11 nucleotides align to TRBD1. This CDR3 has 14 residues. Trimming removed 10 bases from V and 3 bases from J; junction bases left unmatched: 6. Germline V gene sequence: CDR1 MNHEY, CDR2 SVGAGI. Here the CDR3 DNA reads TGTGCCATACGGGGGACAGGGGGGACAGATACGCAGTATTTT. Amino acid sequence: CAIRGTGGTDTQYF.

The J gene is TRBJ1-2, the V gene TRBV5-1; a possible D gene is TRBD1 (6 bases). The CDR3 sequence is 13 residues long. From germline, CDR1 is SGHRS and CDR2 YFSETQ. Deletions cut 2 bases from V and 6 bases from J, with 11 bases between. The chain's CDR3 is CASSLAGVDGYTF. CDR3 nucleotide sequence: TGCGCCAGCAGCTTAGCAGGGGTGGATGGCTACACCTTC. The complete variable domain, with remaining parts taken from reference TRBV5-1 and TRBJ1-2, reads KAGVTQTPRYLIKTRGQQVTLSCSPISGHRSVSWYQQTPGQGLQFLFEYFSETQRNKGNFPGRFSGRQFSNSRSEMNVSTLELGDSALYLCASSLAGVDGYTFGSGTRLTVV.

CDR3 protein: CARTGSSGNTIYF. DNA of the CDR3: TGTGCCCGTACAGGTTCCTCTGGAAACACCATATATTTT. The gene calls are TRBV30 and TRBJ1-3, with D possibly TRBD1 on 5 matching bases. Trimming shortened V by 8 bases and J by 0 bases, and 11 bases separated the two germline ends. The germline CDR1 and CDR2 sequences are GTSNPN and SVGIG (reference sequence). This CDR3 region has 13 residues.

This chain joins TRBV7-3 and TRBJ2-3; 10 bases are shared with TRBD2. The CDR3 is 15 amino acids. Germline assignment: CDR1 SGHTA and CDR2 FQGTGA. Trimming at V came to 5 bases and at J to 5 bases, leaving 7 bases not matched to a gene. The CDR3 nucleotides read TGTGCCAGCAGCCCGAGCGGGGGGGGGCGAGATACGCAGTATTTT. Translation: CASSPSGGGRDTQYF.

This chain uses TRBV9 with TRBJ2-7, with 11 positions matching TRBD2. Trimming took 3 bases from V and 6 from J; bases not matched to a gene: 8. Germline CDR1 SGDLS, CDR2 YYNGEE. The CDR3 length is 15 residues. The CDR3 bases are TGTGCCAGCAGCGCCGGATTAGCGGGAGGGTTCGAGCAGTACTTC. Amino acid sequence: CASSAGLAGGFEQYF.

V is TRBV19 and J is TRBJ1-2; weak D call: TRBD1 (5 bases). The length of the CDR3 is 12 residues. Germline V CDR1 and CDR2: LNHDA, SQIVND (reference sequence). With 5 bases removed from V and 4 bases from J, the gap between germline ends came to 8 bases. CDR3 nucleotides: TGTGCCAGTAGTCAGGGCCTCTATGGCTACACCTTC. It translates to CASSQGLYGYTF.

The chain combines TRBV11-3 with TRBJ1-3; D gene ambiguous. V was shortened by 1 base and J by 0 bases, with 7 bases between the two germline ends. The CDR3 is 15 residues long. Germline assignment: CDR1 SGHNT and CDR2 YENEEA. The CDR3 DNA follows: TGTGCCAGCAGCTTAGGACTGCGCTCTGGAAACACCATATATTTT. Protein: CASSLGLRSGNTIYF.

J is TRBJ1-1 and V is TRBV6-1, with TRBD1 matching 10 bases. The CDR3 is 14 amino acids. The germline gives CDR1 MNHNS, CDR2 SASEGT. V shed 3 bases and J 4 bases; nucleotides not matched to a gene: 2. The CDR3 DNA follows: TGTGCCAGCAGTGAGGGACAGGGGCGCACTGAAGCTTTCTTT. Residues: CASSEGQGRTEAFF.

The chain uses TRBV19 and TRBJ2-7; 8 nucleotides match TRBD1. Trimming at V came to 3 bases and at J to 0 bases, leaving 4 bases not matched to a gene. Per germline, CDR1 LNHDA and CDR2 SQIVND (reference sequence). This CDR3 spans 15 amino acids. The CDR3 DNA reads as TGTGCCAGTAGTATTGGGACAGGACTCTCCTACGAGCAGTACGTC. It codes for CASSIGTGLSYEQYV.

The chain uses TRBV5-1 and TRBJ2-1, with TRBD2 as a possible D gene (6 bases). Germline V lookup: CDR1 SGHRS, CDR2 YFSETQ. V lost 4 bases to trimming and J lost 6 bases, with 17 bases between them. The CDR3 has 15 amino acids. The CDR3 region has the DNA TGCGCCAGCAGCCTCAACCGGGGGATAATCAATGAGCAGTTCTTC. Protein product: CASSLNRGIINEQFF.

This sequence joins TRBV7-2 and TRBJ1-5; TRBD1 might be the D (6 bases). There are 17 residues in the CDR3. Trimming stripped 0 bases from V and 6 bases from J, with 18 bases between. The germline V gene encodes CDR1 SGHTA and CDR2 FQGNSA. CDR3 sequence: CASSLADGGTSSQPQHF. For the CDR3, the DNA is TGTGCCAGCAGCTTAGCGGACGGGGGGACATCGAGTCAGCCCCAGCATTTT.

CDR3 DNA sequence: TGCAGCGTTCGCCCCGGGGGGCTGGGTGAAAAACTGTTTTTT. It codes for CSVRPGGLGEKLFF. V and J are TRBV29-1 and TRBJ1-4; D might be TRBD1 (6 bases). Germline V CDR1 and CDR2: SQVTM, ANQGSEA. The V gene lost 5 bases and the J gene lost 7 bases, with 17 bases spanning the gap. This CDR3 comprises 14 residues. The variable domain in full, with the rest retrieved from reference TRBV29-1 and TRBJ1-4, is SAVISQKPSRDICQRGTSLTIQCQVDSQVTMMFWYRQQPGQSLTLIATANQGSEATYESGFVIDKFPISRPNLTFSTLTVSNMSPEDSSIYLCSVRPGGLGEKLFFGSGTQLSVL.

DNA for the CDR3: TGTGCCAGCAGTTACGGGACAGGGAAGTACAATGAGCAGTTCTTC. It codes for CASSYGTGKYNEQFF. The V call is TRBV6-2 or TRBV6-3, the J call TRBJ2-1; 9 nucleotides agree with TRBD1. The germline CDR1 and CDR2 sequences are MNHEY and SVGEGT. Losses at the gene ends were 2 bases for V and 4 bases for J; bases not matched to a gene: 3. CDR3 length: 15 amino acids.

The CDR3 sequence: CASSAGLNYGYTF. The CDR3 nucleotides read TGTGCCAGCAGTGCGGGTCTAAACTATGGCTACACCTTC. This chain connects TRBV6-2 or TRBV6-3 to TRBJ1-2, with no clear D. Trimming removed 5 bases from V and 2 bases from J, with 9 bases in between. Germline CDR1 is MNHEY and CDR2 is SVGEGT. The CDR3 length is 13 residues.

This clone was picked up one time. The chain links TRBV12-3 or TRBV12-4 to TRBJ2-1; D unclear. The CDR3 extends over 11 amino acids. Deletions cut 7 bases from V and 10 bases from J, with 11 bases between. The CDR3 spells CASTGRSEQFF. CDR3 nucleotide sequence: TGTGCCAGCACGGGTCGTTCCGAGCAGTTCTTC.

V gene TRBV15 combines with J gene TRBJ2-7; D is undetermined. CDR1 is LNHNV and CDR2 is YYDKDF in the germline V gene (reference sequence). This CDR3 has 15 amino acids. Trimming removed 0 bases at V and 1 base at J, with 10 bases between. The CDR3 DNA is TGTGCCACCAGCAGAGATGACCGCGGTTCCTACGAGCAGTACTTC. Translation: CATSRDDRGSYEQYF.

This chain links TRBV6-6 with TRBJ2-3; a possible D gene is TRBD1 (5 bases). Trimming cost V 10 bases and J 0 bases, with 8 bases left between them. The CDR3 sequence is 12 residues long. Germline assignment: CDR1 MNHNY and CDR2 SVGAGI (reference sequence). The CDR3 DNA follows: TGTGCCACAAAGGGGAGCACAGATACGCAGTATTTT. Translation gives CATKGSTDTQYF.

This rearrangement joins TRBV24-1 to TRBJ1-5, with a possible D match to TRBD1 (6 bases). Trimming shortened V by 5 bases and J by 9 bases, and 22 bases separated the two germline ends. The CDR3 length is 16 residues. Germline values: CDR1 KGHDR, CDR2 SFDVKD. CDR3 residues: CATSAGHRGPTGPQHF. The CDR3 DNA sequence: TGTGCCACCAGTGCGGGACACCGGGGTCCCACTGGGCCCCAGCATTTT.

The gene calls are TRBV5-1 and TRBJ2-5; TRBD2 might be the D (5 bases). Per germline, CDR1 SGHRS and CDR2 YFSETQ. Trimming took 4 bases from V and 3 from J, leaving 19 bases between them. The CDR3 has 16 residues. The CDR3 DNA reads TGCGCCAGCAGCCTGTCCCCTACATTGGGAGAAGAGACCCAGTACTTC. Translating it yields CASSLSPTLGEETQYF.

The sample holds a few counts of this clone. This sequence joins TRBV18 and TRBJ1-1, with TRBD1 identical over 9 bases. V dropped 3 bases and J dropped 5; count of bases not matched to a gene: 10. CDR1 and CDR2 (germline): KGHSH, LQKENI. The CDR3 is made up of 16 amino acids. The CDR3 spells CASSPLPGQGETEAFF. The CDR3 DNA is TGTGCCAGCTCACCGCTACCGGGACAGGGCGAGACTGAAGCTTTCTTT.

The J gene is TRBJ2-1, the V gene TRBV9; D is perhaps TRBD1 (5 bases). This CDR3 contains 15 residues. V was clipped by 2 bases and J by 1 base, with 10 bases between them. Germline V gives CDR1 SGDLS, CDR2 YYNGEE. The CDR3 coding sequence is TGTGCCAGCAGCGTTCCTCCAGGGTCCTACAATGAGCAGTTCTTC. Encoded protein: CASSVPPGSYNEQFF.

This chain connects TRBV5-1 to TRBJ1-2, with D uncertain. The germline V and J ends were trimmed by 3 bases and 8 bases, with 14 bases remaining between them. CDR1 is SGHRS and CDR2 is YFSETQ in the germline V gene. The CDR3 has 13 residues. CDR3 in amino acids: CASSSNTNAGYTF. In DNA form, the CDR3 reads TGCGCCAGCAGCTCTAATACTAACGCCGGCTACACCTTC. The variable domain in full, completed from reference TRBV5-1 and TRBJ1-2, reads KAGVTQTPRYLIKTRGQQVTLSCSPISGHRSVSWYQQTPGQGLQFLFEYFSETQRNKGNFPGRFSGRQFSNSRSEMNVSTLELGDSALYLCASSSNTNAGYTFGSGTRLTVV.

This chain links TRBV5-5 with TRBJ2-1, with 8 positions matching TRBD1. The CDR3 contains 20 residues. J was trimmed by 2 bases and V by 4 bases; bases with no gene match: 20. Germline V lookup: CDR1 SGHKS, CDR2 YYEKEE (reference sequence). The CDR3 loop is CASSHSARPGQVSTYNEQFF. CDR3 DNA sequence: TGTGCCAGCAGCCATTCGGCCAGACCGGGACAGGTCTCTACCTACAATGAGCAGTTCTTC.

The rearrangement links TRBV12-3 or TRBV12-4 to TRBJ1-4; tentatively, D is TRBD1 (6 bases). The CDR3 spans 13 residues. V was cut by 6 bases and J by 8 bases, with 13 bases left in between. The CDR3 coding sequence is TGTGCCAGCAGGGCGACAGGAGAGGAAAAACTGTTTTTT. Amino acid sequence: CASRATGEEKLFF.